This entry concerns a single T cell receptor beta chain. Germline trimming cut 1 base from V and 6 bases from J; bases unmatched to any gene: 14. The germline CDR1 and CDR2 sequences are LGHNA and YSLEER. This CDR3 region has 17 residues. This sample is drawn from a study of T cell changes during pregnancy in multiple sclerosis. Assay used: immunoSEQ multiplex PCR; TCRdb lists only in-frame clones, some missing. The data show around 53,000 clones, about nine tenths seen once. Sequenced material: CD8+ T cells from peripheral blood mononuclear cells, taken before pregnancy. The chain employs TRBV4-3 and TRBJ1-2; 7 bases are shared with TRBD1. The TCR was taken from a female donor with multiple sclerosis, enrolled in a pregnancy study. CDR3 sequence (DNA): TGCGCCAGCAGCCAAGTTTGGAGACAGGGAAATCTTGATGGCTACACCTTC. Its translation: CASSQVWRQGNLDGYTF.